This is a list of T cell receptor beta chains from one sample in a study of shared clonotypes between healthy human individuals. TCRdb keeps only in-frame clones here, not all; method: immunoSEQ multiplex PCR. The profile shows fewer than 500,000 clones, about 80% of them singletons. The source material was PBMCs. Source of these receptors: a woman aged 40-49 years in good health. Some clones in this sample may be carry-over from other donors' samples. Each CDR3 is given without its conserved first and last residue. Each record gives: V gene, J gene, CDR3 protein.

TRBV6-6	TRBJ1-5	ASSQTGFNQPQH
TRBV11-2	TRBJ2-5	ASSLGNRGGETQY
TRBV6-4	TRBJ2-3	ASSPTTKVTTDTQY
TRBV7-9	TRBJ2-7	ASSLQTYEQY
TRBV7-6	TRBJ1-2	ASSLIGQGGGYT
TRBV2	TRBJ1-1	GTGELQNTEAF
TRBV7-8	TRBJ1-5	ASSATVQPQH
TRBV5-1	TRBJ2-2	ASSLVQSTGELF
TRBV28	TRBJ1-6	ASSLGGPPNSPLH
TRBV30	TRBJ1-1	AWRRRGDTEAF
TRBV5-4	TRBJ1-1	ASAQASMNTEAF
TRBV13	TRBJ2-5	ASRLSPGDQY
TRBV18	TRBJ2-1	ASYDNNEQF
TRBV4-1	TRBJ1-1	ASRDSGRTEAF
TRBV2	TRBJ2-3	ASPSDTQY
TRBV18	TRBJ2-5	ASSGQETQY
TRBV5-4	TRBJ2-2	ASSPMTGELF
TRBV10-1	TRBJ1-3	ASSEGTSGNTIY
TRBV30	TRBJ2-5	AGDRGETQY
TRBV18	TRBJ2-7	ASSPPGTGGGEQY
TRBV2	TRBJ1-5	ASSPGTETQH
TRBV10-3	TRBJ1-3	AISEGESSGNTIY